These T cell receptor beta chains were read from a single sample in a study of blood T cells in healthy people across ages. Using its own MiXCR run on the 5' RACE reads, TCRdb lists one record per CDR3 protein. The sample records about 1.7 million distinct CDR3 sequences, roughly 28% being singletons. Source material: blood. These receptors were collected from a woman in her thirties in good health. Both conserved end residues are part of each CDR3. The order of the fields is clone size, J gene, V gene, D gene, CDR3 length, CDR3 protein, CDR3 DNA. A D gene is named only where the DNA matches it firmly. Size is omitted from some rows. Given values are once, few, many or a class for expanded clones.

.	TRBJ2-1	TRBV7-9	TRBD2	17	CASSTRTSDLMGDEQFF	TGTGCCAGCAGCACTCGGACTAGCGACCTCATGGGCGATGAGCAGTTCTTC
many	TRBJ2-5	TRBV29-1	TRBD1	15	CSLVGGQDSGETQYF	TGCAGCCTCGTTGGGGGACAGGACTCCGGCGAGACCCAGTACTTC
.	TRBJ1-6	TRBV6-5	.	13	CASGNRVNSPLHF	TGTGCCAGCGGAAACAGGGTAAATTCACCCCTCCACTTT
.	TRBJ2-2	TRBV5-5	TRBD1	17	CASSLTARGMNTGELFF	TGTGCCAGCAGCTTGACCGCCAGGGGGATGAACACCGGGGAGCTGTTTTTT
.	TRBJ2-6	TRBV7-8	.	16	CASIPIRSGGANVLTF	TGTGCCAGCATCCCGATCCGGAGCGGTGGGGCCAACGTCCTGACTTTC
many	TRBJ2-7	TRBV4-2	TRBD1	15	CASSQGTGGFNEQYF	TGTGCCAGCAGCCAAGGGACAGGGGGCTTCAACGAGCAGTACTTC
.	TRBJ1-1	TRBV15	.	13	CATSRDRNSEAFF	TGTGCCACCAGCAGAGATAGGAATTCTGAAGCTTTCTTT
.	TRBJ1-4	TRBV12-3/TRBV12-4	.	14	CASSPRRGEGKLFF	TGTGCCAGCAGCCCCCGAAGAGGGGAGGGAAAACTGTTTTTT
few	TRBJ1-2	TRBV20-1	.	14	CSAAPDSTVGGYTF	TGCAGTGCAGCTCCCGACTCGACAGTGGGGGGCTACACCTTC
.	TRBJ1-3	TRBV6-2/TRBV6-3	.	13	CASSYSTMHTIYF	TGTGCCAGCAGTTACTCGACTATGCACACCATATATTTT
.	TRBJ1-6	TRBV7-6	.	19	CASSATRHGTGEANSPLHF	TGTGCCAGCAGCGCAACCCGACATGGGACCGGGGAGGCGAATTCACCCCTCCACTTT
.	TRBJ1-5	TRBV7-6	.	15	CASSPGLRPNQPQHF	TGTGCCAGCAGCCCAGGATTGCGGCCTAATCAGCCCCAGCATTTT
.	TRBJ2-6	TRBV27	TRBD1	17	CASSMTGLPSGANVLTF	TGTGCCAGCAGTATGACAGGGCTCCCCTCTGGGGCCAACGTCCTGACTTTC
.	TRBJ2-3	TRBV10-3	.	14	CAISLGASTDTQYF	TGTGCCATCAGTTTAGGCGCTAGCACAGATACGCAGTATTTT
few	TRBJ2-3	TRBV5-1	.	16	CASSLEVMGGTDTQYF	TGCGCCAGCAGCTTGGAGGTTATGGGGGGTACAGATACGCAGTATTTT
few	TRBJ1-2	TRBV6-2/TRBV6-3	.	13	CASSYSGRHGYTF	TGTGCCAGCAGTTACTCGGGCAGGCATGGCTACACCTTC
.	TRBJ2-4	TRBV2	TRBD2	14	CASSDRWGGSIQYF	TGTGCCAGCAGTGACCGGTGGGGAGGGAGCATTCAGTACTTC
few	TRBJ2-7	TRBV4-1	.	17	CASSQDRETDYNYEQYF	TGCGCCAGCAGCCAAGACCGCGAGACAGATTATAACTACGAGCAGTACTTC
.	TRBJ2-4	TRBV5-1	.	16	CASSLWGVSAKNIQYF	TGCGCCAGCAGCCTGTGGGGCGTGTCGGCCAAAAACATTCAGTACTTC
.	TRBJ1-1	TRBV6-5	.	13	CASGPPFNTEAFF	TGTGCCAGCGGCCCCCCGTTTAACACTGAAGCTTTCTTT
many	TRBJ2-5	TRBV20-1	.	11	CSATALGAQYF	TGCAGTGCCACCGCCCTAGGGGCCCAGTACTTC
.	TRBJ1-2	TRBV5-1	TRBD1	15	CASSLGDRGIYGYTF	TGCGCCAGCAGCTTGGGGGACAGGGGTATCTATGGCTACACCTTC
few	TRBJ1-2	TRBV12-3/TRBV12-4	.	14	CASPRGRDPDGYTF	TGTGCCAGCCCGAGGGGTAGGGATCCTGATGGCTACACCTTC
few	TRBJ2-3	TRBV6-5	.	14	CAAIWGIIADTQYF	TGTGCCGCCATCTGGGGCATCATCGCAGATACGCAGTATTTT
.	TRBJ2-1	TRBV6-1	TRBD1	14	CASSTRDRVNEQFF	TGTGCCAGCAGCACCCGGGACAGGGTCAATGAGCAGTTCTTC
.	TRBJ2-7	TRBV30	.	12	CAWSVAYLEQYF	TGTGCCTGGAGTGTAGCTTATCTCGAGCAGTACTTC
.	TRBJ2-7	TRBV28	TRBD2	14	CASSSGGDAYEQYF	TGTGCCAGCAGTTCGGGGGGGGATGCCTACGAGCAGTACTTC
few	TRBJ2-1	TRBV24-1	TRBD2	15	CATSDPGGGNNEQFF	TGTGCCACCAGTGACCCGGGAGGGGGAAACAATGAGCAGTTCTTC
.	TRBJ2-7	TRBV5-1	TRBD2	17	CASSASGTSGGTYEQYF	TGCGCCAGCAGCGCATCCGGGACTAGCGGGGGGACCTACGAGCAGTACTTC
.	TRBJ1-1	TRBV6-5	.	14	CASSYGTGGAEAFF	TGTGCCAGCAGTTACGGTACAGGAGGAGCTGAAGCTTTCTTT
.	TRBJ2-3	TRBV6-5	TRBD2	14	CASSYGTSRNTQYF	TGTGCCAGCAGTTACGGGACTAGCCGAAATACGCAGTATTTT
.	TRBJ1-1	TRBV7-9	.	15	CASSLVGQRGTEAFF	TGTGCCAGCAGCTTAGTAGGCCAGAGAGGGACTGAAGCTTTCTTT
few	TRBJ2-7	TRBV5-5	.	14	CASSILDSSYEQYF	TGTGCCAGCTCCATTCTAGACAGCTCCTACGAGCAGTACTTC
.	TRBJ1-3	TRBV3-1	.	15	CASSSRFSSGNTIYF	TGTGCCAGCAGCTCCCGGTTTAGCTCTGGAAACACCATATATTTT
many	TRBJ2-3	TRBV20-1	.	15	CSARDGAEDTDTQYF	TGCAGTGCTAGAGATGGAGCGGAAGACACAGATACGCAGTATTTT
.	TRBJ2-2	TRBV20-1	.	14	CSVRGGTGTGELFF	TGCAGTGTTAGGGGAGGCACAGGGACCGGGGAGCTGTTTTTT
few	TRBJ1-1	TRBV6-1	.	13	CASRSTGDTEAFF	TGTGCCAGCCGGTCGACCGGGGACACTGAAGCTTTCTTT
.	TRBJ2-5	TRBV6-2/TRBV6-3	TRBD2	16	CATSRAGLNYANEQYF	TGTGCCACGTCCCGAGCGGGACTAAACTACGCCAATGAGCAGTACTTC
many	TRBJ2-7	TRBV2	.	14	CASTEGRGPYEQYF	TGTGCCAGCACGGAGGGCAGGGGTCCCTACGAGCAGTACTTC
.	TRBJ2-3	TRBV20-1	.	11	CSARRGPTQYF	TGCAGTGCCCGACGGGGACCTACGCAGTATTTT
many	TRBJ2-1	TRBV29-1	.	10	CSVLNDEQFF	TGCAGCGTTTTGAACGATGAGCAGTTCTTC
few	TRBJ2-5	TRBV30	.	12	CAWSDAGRTQYF	TGTGCCTGGAGTGATGCAGGGAGGACCCAGTACTTC
.	TRBJ1-3	TRBV6-6	TRBD1	15	CASSPRGPSGNTIYF	TGTGCCAGCAGTCCCAGGGGGCCTTCTGGAAACACCATATATTTT
many	TRBJ2-5	TRBV5-1	.	11	CASSEAETQYF	TGCGCCAGCAGCGAGGCAGAGACCCAGTACTTC
many	TRBJ2-7	TRBV4-1	.	13	CASSQDSSYEQYF	TGTGCCAGCAGCCAAGACAGTTCCTACGAGCAGTACTTC
few	TRBJ1-2	TRBV7-9	TRBD1	15	CASSLAPGQGSGYTF	TGTGCCAGCAGCTTAGCGCCAGGACAGGGAAGCGGCTACACCTTC
few	TRBJ2-1	TRBV6-2/TRBV6-3	.	11	CASSAAREQFF	TGTGCCAGCAGCGCCGCGAGGGAGCAGTTCTTC
few	TRBJ1-2	TRBV12-3/TRBV12-4	.	14	CASSLIGTNYGYTF	TGTGCCAGCAGTTTAATTGGGACTAACTATGGCTACACCTTC
few	TRBJ2-7	TRBV20-1	.	11	CSALHMDEQYF	TGCAGTGCTCTTCACATGGACGAGCAGTACTTC
.	TRBJ2-2	TRBV12-3/TRBV12-4	TRBD1	15	CASSVRQGMTGELFF	TGTGCCAGCAGCGTCCGACAGGGAATGACCGGGGAGCTGTTTTTT
few	TRBJ2-5	TRBV5-1	.	16	CASSLRRQEIQETQYF	TGCGCCAGCAGCTTAAGGCGACAGGAGATCCAAGAGACCCAGTACTTC
few	TRBJ2-3	TRBV12-3/TRBV12-4	TRBD2	18	CASSFPGLAGVATDTQYF	TGTGCCAGCAGTTTCCCGGGACTAGCGGGAGTCGCAACAGATACGCAGTATTTT
many	TRBJ2-7	TRBV12-3/TRBV12-4	TRBD1	15	CASSFEGQGPYEQYF	TGTGCCAGCAGTTTCGAGGGACAGGGACCCTACGAGCAGTACTTC
.	TRBJ2-1	TRBV5-6	TRBD2	18	CASSYPGLAGASYNEQFF	TGTGCCAGCAGCTACCCGGGACTAGCGGGTGCCTCCTACAATGAGCAGTTCTTC
.	TRBJ1-1	TRBV6-5	.	15	CASSPTFLGDTEAFF	TGTGCCAGCAGCCCAACCTTCTTAGGGGACACTGAAGCTTTCTTT
many	TRBJ2-7	TRBV12-3/TRBV12-4	.	11	CASSSRYEQYF	TGCGCCAGCAGCAGTCGCTACGAGCAGTACTTC
.	TRBJ1-5	TRBV7-2	.	12	CASGRDGLPQHF	TGTGCCAGCGGCAGGGACGGCCTGCCCCAGCATTTT
.	TRBJ1-1	TRBV4-3	.	16	CASSRGRQLAYTEAFF	TGCGCCAGCAGCCGCGGTAGACAGCTGGCTTACACTGAAGCTTTCTTT
many	TRBJ2-7	TRBV5-1	.	16	CASSLAADIPSYEQYF	TGCGCCAGCAGCTTGGCCGCGGACATCCCCTCCTACGAGCAGTACTTC